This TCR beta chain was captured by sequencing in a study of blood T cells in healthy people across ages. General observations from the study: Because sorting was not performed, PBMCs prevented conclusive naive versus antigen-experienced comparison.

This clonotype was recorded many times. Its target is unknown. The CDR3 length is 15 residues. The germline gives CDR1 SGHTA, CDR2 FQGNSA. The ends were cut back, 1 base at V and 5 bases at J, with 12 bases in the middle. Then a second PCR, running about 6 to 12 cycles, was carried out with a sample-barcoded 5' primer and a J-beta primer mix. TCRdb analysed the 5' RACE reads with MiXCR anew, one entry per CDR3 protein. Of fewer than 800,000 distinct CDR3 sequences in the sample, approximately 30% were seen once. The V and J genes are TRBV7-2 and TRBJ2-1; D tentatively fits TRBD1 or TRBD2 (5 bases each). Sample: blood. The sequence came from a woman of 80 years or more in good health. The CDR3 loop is CASSLEGDRHNEQFF. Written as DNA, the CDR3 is TGTGCCAGCAGCTTAGAAGGGGACCGGCACAATGAGCAGTTCTTC.